The entry that follows covers one TCR beta chain sequence. This sample was taken from a study of T cell responses to AZD1222 COVID-19 vaccine. For the study at large: Timing groups of about 4 and about 12 weeks for second doses were pooled.

Trimming removed 2 bases from V and 0 bases from J, with 5 bases in between. Germline lookup yields CDR1 KGHSH and CDR2 LQKENI. The CDR3 totals 14 residues. Method: immunoSEQ multiplex PCR; TCRdb's copy keeps in-frame clones and lacks some. The sample consists of 75,000 to 100,000 clones, approximately 85% of them appearing once. The receptor was derived from an adult in good health. The V and J genes are TRBV18 and TRBJ1-5; D is undetermined. The sequenced sample was peripheral blood, obtained on day 0 of AZD1222 vaccination. CDR3 in DNA: TGTGCCAGCTCACCATCAGATAGCAATCAGCCCCAGCATTTT. Encoded protein: CASSPSDSNQPQHF. Using reference TRBV18 and TRBJ1-5 for the parts outside the CDR3, the full variable domain is NAGVMQNPRHLVRRRGQEARLRCSPMKGHSHVYWYRQLPEEGLKFMVYLQKENIIDESGMPKERFSAEFPKEGPSILRIQQVVRGDSAAYFCASSPSDSNQPQHFGDGTRLSIL.